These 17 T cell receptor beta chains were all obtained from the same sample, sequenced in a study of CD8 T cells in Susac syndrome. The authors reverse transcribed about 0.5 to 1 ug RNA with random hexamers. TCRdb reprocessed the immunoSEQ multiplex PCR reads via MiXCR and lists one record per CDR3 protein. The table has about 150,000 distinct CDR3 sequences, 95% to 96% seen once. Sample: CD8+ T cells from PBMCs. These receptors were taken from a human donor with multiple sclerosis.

The CDR3 protein is CASSQDRRTSSGELFF. CDR3 DNA: TGTGCCAGCAGCCAAGATCGGAGGACTAGTAGCGGGGAGCTGTTTTTT. This sequence joins TRBV4-2 and TRBJ2-2; TRBD2 matches at 7 bases. V trimming: 0 bases; J trimming: 7 bases; junction bases outside the gene matches: 8. Germline CDR1 and CDR2: LGHNA and YNFKEQ. This CDR3 has 16 residues.

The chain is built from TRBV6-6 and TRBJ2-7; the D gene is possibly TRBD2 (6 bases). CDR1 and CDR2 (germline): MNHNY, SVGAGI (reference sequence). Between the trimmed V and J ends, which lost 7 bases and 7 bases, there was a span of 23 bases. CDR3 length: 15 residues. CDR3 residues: CASTAPAGTTREQYF. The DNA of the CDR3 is TGTGCCAGCACCGCCCCGGCAGGAACGACTAGGGAGCAGTACTTC.

CDR3 bases: TGTGCCAGCAGCCAACACCTCAGGGACATGAACACTGAAGCTTTCTTT. Translating it yields CASSQHLRDMNTEAFF. The chain employs TRBV14 and TRBJ1-1, with a weak D call TRBD1 (6 bases). This CDR3 is 16 amino acids long. Germline V CDR1 and CDR2: SGHDN, FVKESK. The ends were cut back, 2 bases at V and 0 bases at J, with 13 bases in the middle.

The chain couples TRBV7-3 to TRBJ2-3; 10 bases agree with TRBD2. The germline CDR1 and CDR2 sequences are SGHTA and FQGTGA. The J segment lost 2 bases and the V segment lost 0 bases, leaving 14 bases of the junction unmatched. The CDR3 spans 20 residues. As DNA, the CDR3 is TGTGCCAGCAGCTTAACTGCTAGCGGGGGTCTCACCCCTTACACAGATACGCAGTATTTT. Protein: CASSLTASGGLTPYTDTQYF.

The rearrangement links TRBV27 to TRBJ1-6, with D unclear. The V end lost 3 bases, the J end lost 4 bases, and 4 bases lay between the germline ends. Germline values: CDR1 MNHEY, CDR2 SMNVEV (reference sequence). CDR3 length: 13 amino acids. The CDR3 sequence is CASSFQYNSPLHF. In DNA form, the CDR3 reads TGTGCCAGCAGTTTCCAGTATAATTCACCCCTCCACTTT.

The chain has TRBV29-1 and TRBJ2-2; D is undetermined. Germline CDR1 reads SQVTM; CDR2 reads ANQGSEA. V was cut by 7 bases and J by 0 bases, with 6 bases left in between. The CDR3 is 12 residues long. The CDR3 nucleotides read TGCAGCGCTCCCTCGAACACCGGGGAGCTGTTTTTT. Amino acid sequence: CSAPSNTGELFF.

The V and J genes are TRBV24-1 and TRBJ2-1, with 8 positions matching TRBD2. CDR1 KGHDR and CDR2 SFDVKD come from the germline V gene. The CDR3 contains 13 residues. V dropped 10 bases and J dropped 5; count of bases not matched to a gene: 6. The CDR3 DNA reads TGTGCCACTAGCGGGGAGACGGACAATGAGCAGTTCTTC. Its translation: CATSGETDNEQFF.

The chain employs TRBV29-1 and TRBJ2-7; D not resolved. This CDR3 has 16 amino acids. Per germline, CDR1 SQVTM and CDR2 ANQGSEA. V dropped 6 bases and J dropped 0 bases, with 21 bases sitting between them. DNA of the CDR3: TGCAGCGTCGCCGCAAGGTATGACAAAAGCTCCTACGAGCAGTACTTC. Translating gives CSVAARYDKSSYEQYF.

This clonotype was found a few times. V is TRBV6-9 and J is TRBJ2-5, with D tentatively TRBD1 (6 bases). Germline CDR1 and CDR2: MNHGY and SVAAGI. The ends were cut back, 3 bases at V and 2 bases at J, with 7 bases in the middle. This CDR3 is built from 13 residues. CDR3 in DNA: TGTGCCAGCAGTTACACAGGGCAAGAGACCCAGTACTTC. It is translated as CASSYTGQETQYF.

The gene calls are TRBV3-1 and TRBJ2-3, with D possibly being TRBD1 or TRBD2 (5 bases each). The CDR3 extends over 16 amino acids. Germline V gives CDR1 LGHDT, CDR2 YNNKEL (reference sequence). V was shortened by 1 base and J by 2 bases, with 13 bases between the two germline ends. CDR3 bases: TGTGCCAGCAGCCAAGGTCCGGGACGCTCCACAGATACGCAGTATTTT. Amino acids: CASSQGPGRSTDTQYF.

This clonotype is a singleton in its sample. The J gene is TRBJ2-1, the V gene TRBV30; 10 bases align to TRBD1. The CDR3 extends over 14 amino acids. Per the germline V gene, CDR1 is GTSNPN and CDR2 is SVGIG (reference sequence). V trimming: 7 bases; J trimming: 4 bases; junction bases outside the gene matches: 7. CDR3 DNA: TGTGCCTCTGACATGGGACAGGGGTACAATGAGCAGTTCTTC. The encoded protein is CASDMGQGYNEQFF.

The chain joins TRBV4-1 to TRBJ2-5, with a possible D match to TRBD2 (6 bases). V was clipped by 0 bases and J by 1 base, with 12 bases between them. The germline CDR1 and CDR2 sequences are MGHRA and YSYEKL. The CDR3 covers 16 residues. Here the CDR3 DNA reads TGCGCCAGCAGCCAAGATCGGGGGATGGGCCAAGAGACCCAGTACTTC. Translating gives CASSQDRGMGQETQYF.

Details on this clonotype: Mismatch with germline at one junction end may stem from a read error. Written as DNA, the CDR3 is TGCGCCAGCAGCGAAGAACTAGGAAAAGAGACCCAGTACTTC. This sequence encodes CASSEELGKETQYF. V usage is TRBV4-1 and J usage is TRBJ2-5; D might be TRBD2 (5 bases). Germline CDR1 and CDR2: MGHRA and YSYEKL. The length of the CDR3 is 14 residues.

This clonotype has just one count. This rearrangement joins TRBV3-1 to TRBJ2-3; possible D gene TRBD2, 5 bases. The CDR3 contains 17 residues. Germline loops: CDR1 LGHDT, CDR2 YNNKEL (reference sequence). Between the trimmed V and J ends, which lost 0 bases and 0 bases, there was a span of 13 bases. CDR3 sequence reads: CASSQDRDRLSTDTQYF. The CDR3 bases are TGTGCCAGCAGCCAAGATCGGGATCGACTTAGCACAGATACGCAGTATTTT.

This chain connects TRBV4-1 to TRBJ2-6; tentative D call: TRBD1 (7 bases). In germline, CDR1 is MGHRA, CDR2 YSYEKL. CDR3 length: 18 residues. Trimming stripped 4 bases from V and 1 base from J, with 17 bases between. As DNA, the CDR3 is TGCGCCAGCAGCCGGGTTGGACAGGCGGGGTCTGGGGCCAACGTCCTGACTTTC. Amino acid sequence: CASSRVGQAGSGANVLTF.

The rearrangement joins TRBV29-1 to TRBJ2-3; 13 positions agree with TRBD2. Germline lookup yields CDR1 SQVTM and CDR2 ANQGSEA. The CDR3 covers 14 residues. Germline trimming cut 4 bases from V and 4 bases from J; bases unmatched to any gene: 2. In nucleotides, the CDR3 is TGCAGCGTTGTGGGACTAGCGGGGTCAGATACGCAGTATTTT. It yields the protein CSVVGLAGSDTQYF.

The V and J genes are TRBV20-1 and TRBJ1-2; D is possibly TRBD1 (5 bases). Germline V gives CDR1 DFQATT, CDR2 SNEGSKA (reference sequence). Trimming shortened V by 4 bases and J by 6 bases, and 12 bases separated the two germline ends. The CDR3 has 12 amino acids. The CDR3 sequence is CSANQGGHGYTF. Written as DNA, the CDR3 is TGCAGTGCTAATCAGGGTGGACATGGCTACACCTTC.